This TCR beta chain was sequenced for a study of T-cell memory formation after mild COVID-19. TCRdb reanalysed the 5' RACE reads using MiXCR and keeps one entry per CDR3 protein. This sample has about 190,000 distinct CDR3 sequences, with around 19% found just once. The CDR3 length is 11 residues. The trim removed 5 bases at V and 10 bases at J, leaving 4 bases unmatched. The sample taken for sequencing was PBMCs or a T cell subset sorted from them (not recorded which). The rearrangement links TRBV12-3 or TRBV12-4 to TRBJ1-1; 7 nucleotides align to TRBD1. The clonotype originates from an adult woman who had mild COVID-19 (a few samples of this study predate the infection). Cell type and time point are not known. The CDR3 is CASSGGQRAFF. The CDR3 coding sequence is TGTGCCAGCAGTGGGGGACAGAGAGCTTTCTTT.